This T cell receptor beta chain derives from a study of blood T cells in healthy people across ages (dated by TCRdb to between 2014 and 2016). For the study in its entirety: In model experiments, template switching captured about one uniquely barcoded TCR beta cDNA molecule for every two T cells. To track age-related changes in TCR beta repertoire diversity, the study relied on deep sequencing normalized with unique cDNA molecular identifiers. Donors were grouped into four age groups: young (average 16 years), middle-aged (around 39), aged (around 60) and long-lived (approximately 75). To avoid experimental bias, donors of different ages were randomly spread across the sequencing lanes. The study analyzed two additional independent replicas of 1 million unique cDNA reads from the same blood draw for two donors, one aged 18 to 29 and one aged 80 or older.

Libraries were prepared through 5' RACE. Instrument used: Illumina HiSeq 2500. A second PCR of about 6 to 11 cycles was run with a J-beta primer mix and a sample-barcoded 5' primer. A unique molecular identifier was introduced onto each TCR beta cDNA molecule by a template-switch 5' adaptor carrying 12 random nucleotides. Each sample yielded at least 2.5 million CDR3-containing paired-end reads. All of the RNA was converted into first-strand cDNA using the Mint cDNA synthesis kit, with a TRBC-specific oligonucleotide serving as the primer. After uracil-DNA glycosylase treatment, a first 18-cycle PCR used universal primers M1SS and BC2_uni_R on all cDNA. From the authors' description of their analysis: Each sample was normalized by randomly selecting 1 million high-quality reads, each carrying a distinct molecular identifier. Reads sharing molecular identifiers were discarded rather than binned into consensus sequences. MiTCR, with a Q25 quality threshold and the strictest error-elimination algorithm, was used for CDR3 identification, clonotype clustering and error correction. A nonparametric unseen species model using Euler transformation provided a lower-bound estimate of total TCR beta diversity. In TCRdb, the public reads were trimmed at Q25 with fastp and aligned with MiXCR, with productive beta chains retained. Each CDR3 protein gets just one entry, which takes the most common genes and DNA from the rows behind it. The V and J calls and clone size come from TCRdb's table, not from the authors' own analysis. Recorded for this sample are about 1,800,000 distinct CDR3 sequences; roughly 28% of them occurred a single time. The ten largest clones capture around 7.7% of the sample.

What the authors observed across the whole study: Compared with the aged group, the long-lived group had more naive CD4+ T cells, fewer expanded clones and increased TCR diversity, a pattern suggesting age selection. There was a strong correlation between observed TCR beta diversity and the percentage of naive T cells measured by flow cytometry. Estimates of total diversity from one million sequenced T cells were regarded as lower bounds and underestimates. Because profiling used bulk unsorted PBMCs, naive and antigen-experienced compartments could not be compared conclusively. As age increased, observed TCR beta diversity per million T cells dropped in a roughly linear way, and a significant reduction was already evident by age 40. Because donor CMV infection status was unknown, age-related changes in expanded clonotypes were potentially confounded.

Inclusive of the bounding cysteine and phenylalanine, the CDR3 is 14 residues long. The sequence is cut down to CDR3 DNA, 42 bases in frame from base 1. CDR1 and CDR2 (MNHEY, SVGAGI) derive from the germline V gene. Relative to germline, V is 11 bases shorter and J is 7 bases shorter, with 21 bases between their ends. In this sample, this clonotype turned up a few times. What this receptor recognizes is not known. Base-call qualities are not available, and no considerably larger clone is one nucleotide away. Donors were 30 to 45 systemically healthy Caucasian individuals from Russia aged 6 to 90 years. Ten milliliters of peripheral blood were drawn from each donor into EDTA-treated Vacutainer tubes. Ficoll-Paque density-gradient centrifugation was used to isolate PBMCs, with at least 6.5 million per sample. Trizol reagent was used to extract total RNA from PBMCs, with at least 5.5 micrograms per sample. The percentages of naive CD45RAhigh/CD27high T cells were determined by flow cytometry on a PBMC aliquot from every donor.

The sequence links TRBV6-5 to TRBJ2-1, with the D gene tentatively TRBD1 or TRBD2, based on 5 matching bases in each. The receptor was derived from a woman aged 30 to 39 in good health. Sequenced: blood. The nucleotides read TGTGCCGGTGGCCCTACGGGGCGCAGGAATGAGCAGTTCTTC. This is translated as CAGGPTGRRNEQFF.